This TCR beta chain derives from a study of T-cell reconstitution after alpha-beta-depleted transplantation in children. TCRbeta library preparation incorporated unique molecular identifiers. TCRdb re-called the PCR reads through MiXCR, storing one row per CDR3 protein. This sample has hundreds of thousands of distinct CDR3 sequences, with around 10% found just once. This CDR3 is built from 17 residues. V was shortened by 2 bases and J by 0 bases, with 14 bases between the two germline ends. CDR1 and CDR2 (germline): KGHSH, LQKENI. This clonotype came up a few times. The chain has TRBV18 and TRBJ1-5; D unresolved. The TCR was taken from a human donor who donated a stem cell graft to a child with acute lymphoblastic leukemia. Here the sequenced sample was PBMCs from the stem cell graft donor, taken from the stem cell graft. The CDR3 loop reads CASSPAPLTVSNQPQHF. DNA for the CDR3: TGTGCCAGCTCACCAGCCCCCCTCACCGTTAGCAATCAGCCCCAGCATTTT. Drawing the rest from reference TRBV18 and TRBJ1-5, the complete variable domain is NAGVMQNPRHLVRRRGQEARLRCSPMKGHSHVYWYRQLPEEGLKFMVYLQKENIIDESGMPKERFSAEFPKEGPSILRIQQVVRGDSAAYFCASSPAPLTVSNQPQHFGDGTRLSIL.